The clone carrying this TCR beta chain was detected a few times. The data belong to a study of CD8+CD57+ T cells in acquired aplastic anemia. Whoever was chosen for sequencing had shown CD8+CD57+ cell expansion by flow cytometry. Genomic DNA served as template for TCR beta VDJ and CDR3 profiling. MiXCR was run by TCRdb on the reads, yielding one entry per CDR3 protein. The sample consists of some 120,000 distinct CDR3 sequences, about 60% of them appearing once. V lost 8 bases and J lost 4, with 14 bases in between. Germline CDR1 is SEHNR and CDR2 is FQNEAQ (reference sequence). The CDR3 loop spans 13 amino acids.

The sample taken for sequencing was sorted CD4+, CD8+, or CD8+CD57+ T cells (not recorded which) from PBMCs. The chain has TRBV7-9 and TRBJ2-5; D unresolved. The TCR was taken from a human donor with aplastic anemia. CDR3 residues: CASGVIPAETQYF. The CDR3 nucleotides read TGTGCCAGCGGCGTTATCCCCGCAGAGACCCAGTACTTC. Full variable domain (outside the CDR3, taken from reference TRBV7-9 and TRBJ2-5): DTGVSQNPRHKITKRGQNVTFRCDPISEHNRLYWYRQTLGQGPEFLTYFQNEAQLEKSRLLSDRFSAERPKGSFSTLEIQRTEQGDSAMYLCASGVIPAETQYFGPGTRLLVL.